This T cell receptor (beta chain) is drawn from a study of identical twins. This clonotype has a count of ten or more. Antigen unknown. Study-wide points: High-abundance cord blood beta clonotypes had fewer insertions; memory repertoires showed none. Twin pairs' shared out-of-frame alpha sequences were enriched in low generation probability.

Everyone who gave samples was a healthy Caucasian. Addition of a universal primer site occurred through template switching, and cDNA carried unique molecular identifiers. One entry per CDR3 protein, called by TCRdb with MiXCR from the 5' RACE reads. Found here are 200,000 to 300,000 distinct CDR3 sequences, 5.5% to 8% of them singletons; the top ten hold around 3.4%. In germline, CDR1 is ENHRY, CDR2 SYGVKD. CDR3 size: 14 residues. V was clipped by 3 bases and J by 2 bases, with 10 bases between them. The sample was also reused in another study, on yellow fever vaccine responses in identical twins.

This sequence joins TRBV10-3 and TRBJ2-5; no clear D. The TCR comes from a woman under 30 in good health. Source material: memory (CD45RO+) T cells sorted from blood. The CDR3 here is CAISDSRIQETQYF. CDR3 in DNA: TGTGCCATCAGTGATTCGAGAATACAAGAGACCCAGTACTTC.